These T cell receptor beta chains were read from a single sample in a study of blood T cell repertoires in COVID-19. Libraries were prepared by immunoSEQ multiplex PCR; TCRdb keeps only in-frame clonotypes and omits some of them. The sample lists some 250,000 clones; about 88% were seen once. The sample comprised peripheral blood. These TCRs come from a man younger than 40 with active or convalescent COVID-19. Both conserved end residues are part of each CDR3. A D gene is named only where the DNA matches it firmly. A row's size may be missing; if present it is once, few, many or a size class.

J,D,V,size,CDR3,DNA
TRBJ1-2,-,TRBV6-6,few,CASTESSRYGYTF,TGTGCCAGCACCGAATCGAGTCGCTATGGCTACACCTTC
TRBJ1-4,-,TRBV25-1,-,CASSEYFQTATNEKLFF,TGTGCCAGCAGTGAATACTTTCAGACAGCAACTAATGAAAAACTGTTTTTT
TRBJ2-3,-,TRBV9,-,CASSVGAISTDTQYF,TGTGCCAGCAGCGTAGGGGCTATCAGCACAGATACGCAGTATTTT
TRBJ2-4,TRBD1,TRBV2,once,CASSDRGLAKNIQYF,TGTGCCAGCTCGGACAGGGGATTAGCCAAAAACATTCAGTACTTC
TRBJ1-2,-,TRBV12-3/TRBV12-4,-,CASSQAGVGGYTF,TGTGCCAGCAGCCAGGCCGGGGTTGGTGGCTACACCTTC
TRBJ1-5,-,TRBV25-1,-,CASSAQGVISKYQPQHF,TGTGCCAGCAGTGCTCAGGGTGTGATCTCGAAGTACCAGCCCCAGCATTTT
TRBJ1-3,-,TRBV29-1,-,CSVREGNTIYF,TGCAGCGTCCGGGAGGGAAACACCATATATTTT
TRBJ1-4,TRBD1,TRBV2,-,CASSEAWTGGEKLFF,TGTGCCAGCAGTGAAGCGTGGACAGGGGGTGAAAAACTGTTTTTT
TRBJ1-2,-,TRBV25-1,-,CASSENTFYGYTF,TGTGCCAGCAGTGAAAACACCTTCTATGGCTACACCTTC
TRBJ2-6,-,TRBV4-1,-,CASSPREDSSGANVLTF,TGCGCCAGCAGCCCACGGGAGGACAGCTCTGGGGCCAACGTCCTGACTTTC
TRBJ2-7,-,TRBV2,few,CASISNSYEQYF,TGTGCCAGCATTTCAAACTCCTACGAGCAGTACTTC
TRBJ2-1,-,TRBV2,-,CASSETGNEQFF,TGTGCCAGCAGTGAAACCGGGAATGAGCAGTTCTTC
TRBJ2-2,-,TRBV7-3,-,CASSLTPGSNTGELFF,TGTGCCAGCAGCTTAACGCCAGGATCGAACACCGGGGAGCTGTTTTTT
TRBJ1-5,TRBD1,TRBV18,-,CASSPDRGGASQPQHF,TGTGCCAGCTCACCGGACCGAGGGGGCGCGAGTCAGCCCCAGCATTTT
TRBJ1-6,-,TRBV9,-,CASSQTGSDSPLHF,TGTGCCAGCAGCCAAACAGGGTCGGATTCACCCCTCCACTTT
TRBJ2-2,TRBD2,TRBV5-8,once,CASSSGLAGAGTGELFF,TGTGCCAGCAGCTCGGGACTAGCGGGGGCTGGAACCGGGGAGCTGTTTTTT
TRBJ1-3,-,TRBV5-1,few,CASSLDMVSGNTIYF,TGCGCCAGCAGCTTGGACATGGTCTCTGGAAACACCATATATTTT
TRBJ1-5,-,TRBV19,-,CASSIDHRGLNNQPQHF,TGTGCCAGTAGTATAGATCATCGGGGTCTCAACAATCAGCCCCAGCATTTT
TRBJ2-5,-,TRBV18,-,CASSPIGQKQETQYF,TGTGCCAGCTCACCTATCGGACAGAAACAAGAGACCCAGTACTTC
TRBJ1-2,-,TRBV7-9,-,CASSSIFRQDSSYGYTF,TGTGCCAGCAGCTCAATATTTAGACAGGATAGCTCCTATGGCTACACCTTC
TRBJ2-3,TRBD2,TRBV19,-,CASSTAGGLPDTQYF,TGTGCCAGTAGTACAGCGGGGGGCCTCCCAGATACGCAGTATTTT
TRBJ1-4,-,TRBV4-3,-,CASSQVYKGGSGRGNEKLFF,TGCGCCAGCAGCCAAGTATATAAGGGTGGAAGCGGGAGGGGAAATGAAAAACTGTTTTTT